What follows describes a single T cell receptor beta chain. What antigen it recognizes has not been identified. No much larger clone exists at a distance of one base, and base qualities are not known. V is pared back by 5 bases and J by 4 bases, with 12 bases lying between the germline termini. The germline V gene (reference sequence) provides CDR1 MNHEY and CDR2 SMNVEV. Measured from the cysteine to the phenylalanine, the CDR3 is 14 residues long. CDR3 DNA is the only sequence kept; it has 42 bases, read in frame from the first base. This entry comes from a study of Ad26.COV2.S vaccination and SARS-CoV-2 variants listed by TCRdb under 2021. In terms of the full investigation: TCRbeta repertoire sequencing was used to assess the specificity and breadth of SARS-CoV-2-reactive T cell receptors after Ad26.COV2.S vaccination. A total of around 32 samples were included in the TCR-sequenced set, comprising around 19 Ad26.COV2.S vaccine recipients, 5 placebo recipients and 8 SARS-CoV-2 convalescent individuals. Overall study results and their limits: Non-spike TCR breadth was comparable between vaccine and placebo recipients, consistent with the vaccine containing only spike. After vaccination, substantial breadth of spike-specific CD8+ and CD4+ T cell responses was reported. Spike-specific TCR breadth was higher in Ad26.COV2.S recipients than in placebo recipients (P = 0.0014). The authors noted that total T cell responses may have been underestimated by the TCR breadth and depth analyses.

What this sample's time point label stands for: individuals recovered from natural SARS-CoV-2 infection. The immunoSEQ Assay was used to sequence TCRbeta CDR3 regions. After extraction, genomic DNA underwent amplification by bias-controlled multiplex PCR, followed by high-throughput sequencing. From the authors' description of their analysis: To quantify the absolute abundance of every unique TCRbeta CDR3 region, sequences were collapsed and filtered. T cell fraction was estimated by normalization of TCRbeta template counts to usable DNA, with usable DNA being measured through amplification of reference genes present in all nucleated cells. Repertoire TCRs were annotated as SARS-CoV-2-specific when V gene, CDR3 amino acid sequence and J gene were exactly matched to a known reactive TCR set. MIRA supplied the reference SARS-CoV-2 TCR set, which was filtered for enrichment in COVID-19-positive ImmuneCODE repertoires so that public or cross-reactive TCRs were removed. Based on the MIRA antigens, annotated TCRs were further analysed at the level of specific ORF or position within ORF. Breadth was defined as annotated unique rearrangements over total unique productive rearrangements; depth was the summed frequency of those rearrangements. Two-sided Wilcoxon rank-sum tests were used to compare TCR breadth between groups. Imported from immuneACCESS, the table was reduced by TCRdb to in-frame sequences with V and J called. These copies leave out some clones; in studies compared against another copy, an unresolved V gene accounts for under half, and the cause of the remainder is not known. That table supplies the V and J calls and clone size; D and trimming were determined from the DNA. The table for this sample lists 300,000 to 400,000 clones; around 92% of them were counted only once. Around 4% of the sample comes from the top ten.

This TCR came from a human donor who had recovered from COVID-19. The chain links TRBV27 with TRBJ1-5, with the D gene uncertain. The input for sequencing was peripheral blood, taken after recovery from COVID-19. The nucleotide sequence reads as follows: TGTGCCAGCAGTCAGGTCTTTGGGAATCAGCCCCAGCATTTT. It specifies CASSQVFGNQPQHF.